This record covers a single TCR beta chain. Taking its sample share into account, this clone is medium-sized (0.01 to 0.1%). Its target antigen remains unknown. Base-call qualities are not available, and no considerably larger clone is one nucleotide away. The junction carries 10 bases between V and J, which are trimmed by 5 bases and 5 bases respectively. The CDR3, from cysteine to phenylalanine, totals 12 residues. The read is trimmed to its CDR3 DNA, 36 bases read in frame from base 1. The germline V gene specifies SGDLS as CDR1 and YYNGEE as CDR2. This specimen belongs to a study of T cells in localized non-small cell lung cancer (dated by TCRdb to about 2020). About the full investigation: The study analyzed T cell repertoires of 200 to 300 early-stage NSCLC patients, comparing tumors and uninvolved tumor-adjacent lungs. The cohort was made up of hundreds of treatment-naive NSCLC patients whose localized lung tumors had been resected. The mean age of the NSCLC patients was just over 65 years, with 120 to 150 men and around 100 women.

At diagnosis, peripheral blood, uninvolved tumor-adjacent lung and tumor were collected and were preserved as a mix of fresh-frozen and FFPE material. The immunoSEQ Assay was used to sequence TCR beta CDR3 regions from DNA. The published analysis was carried out like this. To compute T cell density, TCR beta template counts were normalized to usable DNA, which was estimated by amplifying housekeeping genes. Richness was estimated using the preseqR package, with extrapolation to 400,000 templates for PBMC samples and to 120,000 templates for tissue samples. Clonality was taken to be one minus Pielou's evenness. Tissue-enriched TCRs were identified through differential abundance testing performed on productive amino-acid clonotypes, with a minimum total count of 5 and an alpha of 0.1. The Jaccard Index and the Morisita Overlap Index were used to measure repertoire overlap between compartments. GLIPH clustered TCR beta CDR3s with public tetramer-defined viral CDR3s; viral motifs required at least three viral sequences plus V-gene enrichment. Entries here come from immuneACCESS through TCRdb and include only in-frame sequences with V and J called. Some clones fail to appear in such tables; in the studies checked, an unresolved V gene covers under half of the shortfall, and the cause of the remainder is unknown. The DNA gave D and trimming, while V, J and clone size come from that table. The sample table contains a few thousand clones; only one count was recorded for about 17% of them. Jointly, the top ten make up around 13% of the sample.

Here is what the overall study found, with its caveats: Because of the exploratory design, TCR variables were selected using unadjusted p-values without false-discovery rate correction. Multi-region tumor sequencing was not performed, so intratumor heterogeneity could not be excluded. Of the top 100 tumor clones, a median of roughly 53 were detected in paired uninvolved adjacent lung; approximately 30 were also among that lung's top 100. The highest T cell clonality was observed in uninvolved tumor-adjacent lung, where clonality exceeded that of tumor, suggesting that antigenic responses were more focused in uninvolved tumor-adjacent lung. Longer overall survival was associated with higher blood T cell density, whereas shorter survival was associated with higher adjacent-lung clonality.

Sequenced here: lung tumor tissue, sampled before any cancer treatment. The TCR comes from a woman aged 40 to 75 with stage II lung adenocarcinoma. The rearrangement joined TRBV9 to TRBJ1-2, with no confidently assigned D gene. The nucleotides read TGTGCCAGCAGACCCATGGGATATGGCTACACCTTC. Its translation is CASRPMGYGYTF.